This T cell receptor beta chain is drawn from a study of blood T cell repertoires in COVID-19 (dated by TCRdb to about 2020). About the investigation overall: Samples covering the acute and convalescent phases of COVID-19 were provided by collaborators in the United States, Italy and Spain. The prospective study material was composed of cDNA or gDNA derived from T cells, B-cell-depleted T cells, or PBMCs. Deeply sampled blood TCRbeta repertoires from subjects exposed to, actively infected with, or recovered from COVID-19 were included in the dataset. The repertoires were made available in a free public database intended to serve as a resource for research on the immune response to SARS-CoV-2. The samples were drawn from the first 160 participants of the ongoing ImmuneRACE study and from 1,254 subjects provided by 6 global collaborators. Sample metadata almost always included a de-identified subject ID, COVID-19 status, age in years and sex. Where available, HLA class I and class II types were obtained from metadata supplied by the sample provider rather than from assay-based typing.

Enrolling through a virtual design, the prospective study's participants ranged in age from roughly 18 to 90 years and lived across some 23 United States geographic areas. In the prospective study, participants were assigned to cohorts based on the clinical history participants reported in a screening survey and a study questionnaire. Recovered participants in ImmuneRACE Cohort 3 were defined as having two consecutive negative NP/OP PCR tests, clearance from a healthcare professional, or resolution of symptoms. Each participant in the prospective study had whole blood, serum and a nasopharyngeal or oropharyngeal swab collected by mobile phlebotomists. Prospective study participants could optionally give additional blood draws and questionnaires over a roughly 2-month period. Before DNA extraction, prospective study blood samples were shipped either frozen or at room temperature. The immunoSEQ Assay, a bias-controlled multiplex PCR, was used to amplify TCRbeta CDR3 regions from genomic DNA. As for how the authors treated the data: Nucleated cell counts per sample were estimated from amplification of reference gene primers within the assay. Sequence reads were collapsed and filtered to measure the absolute abundance of every unique TCRbeta CDR3 rearrangement. For each sample, productive Simpson clonality was calculated by taking the square root of Simpson's diversity index across productive rearrangements. TCRdb holds this immuneACCESS table with in-frame rearrangements only. Some clones are missing; in checked studies, unresolved V genes explain under half, and the rest has no known cause. V, J and clone size reflect that table, while D and trimming were determined from the DNA. The sample includes roughly 380,000 clones, with about 89% observed a single time. Clones ranked in the top ten supply approximately 1.2% of the sample.

Study-wide findings and limitations: The amount of clinical and demographic metadata varied by source and participant and was provided uncurated.

This clone appeared a few times. This clone's antigen is unknown. The input lacks base qualities; no much larger clone sits a single base away. CDR1 and CDR2, per the germline V gene, are SGHNT and YENEEA. The CDR3 goes from the cysteine to the phenylalanine over 13 residues. This entry keeps only the CDR3 DNA: 39 bases, framed from base 1. V lost 5 bases and J lost 3 bases; the stretch between them is 10 bases long. This sequence originates from a man aged 25-40 years who had recovered from COVID-19. The sequence is built from TRBV11-3 and TRBJ1-1, with TRBD1 as a weak D call on 6 bases. Specimen: PBMCs or T cells enriched from blood (not recorded which). The DNA is as follows: TGTGCCAGCAGCCCCGGGACATACACTGAAGCTTTCTTT. This yields the protein CASSPGTYTEAFF.